This entry lists 28 T cell receptor beta chains sequenced from one sample in a study of blood T cell repertoires in COVID-19. Repertoires were generated with immunoSEQ multiplex PCR, while TCRdb's copy carries only in-frame clones and drops some. The sample carries some 52,000 clones, approximately 90% recorded once. Material for sequencing was peripheral blood. The receptor source for this set is a human donor in a cohort sampled during active COVID-19.

This chain joins TRBV24-1 and TRBJ2-7, with 13 nucleotides matching TRBD2. Trimming cost V 4 bases and J 0 bases; bases outside gene matches: 2. Germline CDR1 and CDR2: KGHDR and SFDVKD. This CDR3 contains 16 residues. CDR3 residues: CATSDRTSGSSYEQYF. The CDR3 DNA sequence: TGTGCCACCAGTGACCGGACTAGCGGGAGCTCCTACGAGCAGTACTTC.

This chain uses TRBV5-4 with TRBJ2-3; 8 bases are a match to TRBD1. Germline trimming cut 3 bases from V and 4 bases from J; bases unmatched to any gene: 7. The CDR3 covers 15 residues. From germline, CDR1 is SGHNT and CDR2 YYREEE (reference sequence). The CDR3 nucleotides read TGTGCCAGCAGCTCGGGACAGGCAGGTGCAGATACGCAGTATTTT. Encoded protein: CASSSGQAGADTQYF.

The rearrangement links TRBV7-2 to TRBJ2-1; TRBD2 aligns across 9 bases. The CDR3 runs to 16 residues. Germline loops: CDR1 SGHTA, CDR2 FQGNSA. The J segment lost 6 bases and the V segment lost 4 bases, leaving 10 bases of the junction unmatched. CDR3 bases: TGTGCCAGCAGCTCCTTAGCGGGGGCGGGGTCCAATGAGCAGTTCTTC. This translates into CASSSLAGAGSNEQFF.

CDR3 loop: CASSLDMNTEAFF. CDR3 DNA: TGTGCCAGCAGCTTAGACATGAACACTGAAGCTTTCTTT. The chain employs TRBV7-9 and TRBJ1-1; D gene uncertain. The V end lost 1 base, the J end lost 0 bases, and 3 bases lay between the germline ends. This CDR3 region has 13 residues. CDR1 is SEHNR and CDR2 is FQNEAQ in the germline V gene (reference sequence).

This clone was detected only once. The rearrangement joins TRBV11-2 to TRBJ2-7; TRBD1 aligns across 10 bases. V gave up 5 bases and J gave up 3 bases; unmatched junction bases: 13. CDR1 and CDR2 (germline): SGHAT, FQNNGV. This CDR3 has 17 amino acids. CDR3 nucleotides: TGTGCCAGCAGCGGGGACAGGGGAACCTCGCTAAACTACGAGCAGTACTTC. This sequence encodes CASSGDRGTSLNYEQYF.

V usage is TRBV11-3 and J usage is TRBJ2-7, with 7 bases fitting TRBD1. Per the germline V gene, CDR1 is SGHNT and CDR2 is YENEEA. The junction had 12 bases not matched to a gene; V was cut back by 4 bases and J by 12 bases. The CDR3 totals 13 residues. The chain's CDR3 is CASSSTDRLPPYF. The CDR3 DNA follows: TGTGCCAGCAGCTCTACGGACAGGCTGCCGCCGTACTTC.

Regarding this clone: This sample also contains other DNA sequences that code for the same CDR3. The V and J genes are TRBV9 and TRBJ1-1; 8 nucleotides match TRBD1. V lost 3 bases and J lost 1; bases outside the gene matches: 5. The CDR3 covers 15 residues. Germline V gene data show CDR1 as SGDLS and CDR2 as YYNGEE. CDR3 sequence: CASSERTGSNTEAFF. For the CDR3, the DNA is TGTGCCAGCAGCGAGAGGACAGGGTCGAACACTGAAGCTTTCTTT.

The gene calls are TRBV4-1 and TRBJ1-3; D not resolved. The germline V gene encodes CDR1 MGHRA and CDR2 YSYEKL. The CDR3 is 15 residues long. Trimming pared 1 base from V and 2 bases from J, leaving 9 bases between. The CDR3 DNA sequence: TGCGCCAGCAGCCAAGGATGGGAGACTGGAAACACCATATATTTT. Protein sequence: CASSQGWETGNTIYF.

The J gene is TRBJ2-3, the V gene TRBV21-1; the table's D call TRBD1 went unverified against the DNA. TRBV21-1 has pseudogene status. CDR3 size: 16 residues. The CDR3 DNA follows: TGTGCCAGCCTCAGCAATGTGGGGCCCCCCGAGTTGGCGCAGTATTTT. It translates to CASLSNVGPPELAQYF.

This clone was recorded a few times. The chain uses TRBV25-1 and TRBJ1-2; TRBD1 matches 7 bases. This CDR3 is 14 amino acids long. CDR1 is MGHDK, CDR2 SYGVNS, per germline. Germline trimming cut 4 bases from V and 1 base from J; bases unmatched to any gene: 3. Here the CDR3 reads CASSGTGRNYGYTF. The CDR3 region has the DNA TGTGCCAGCAGTGGGACAGGCCGTAACTATGGCTACACCTTC.

This sequence joins TRBV5-4 and TRBJ2-5; 7 nucleotides line up with TRBD1. CDR1 and CDR2 (germline): SGHNT, YYREEE (reference sequence). There are 16 residues in the CDR3. V lost 4 bases, J lost 5 bases, and 14 bases stayed unmatched. As DNA, the CDR3 is TGTGCCAGCAGCAGGGGACAGACTAACGGGATGGAGACCCAGTACTTC. Protein sequence: CASSRGQTNGMETQYF.

The chain links TRBV3-1 (or the pseudogene TRBV3-2) to TRBJ2-5, with no clear D. The CDR3 loop spans 12 amino acids. The germline CDR1 and CDR2 sequences are LGHDT and YNNKEL (reference sequence). V was clipped by 1 base and J by 6 bases, with 6 bases between them. The CDR3 loop reads CASSQVAQTQYF. In nucleotides, the CDR3 is TGTGCCAGCAGCCAAGTTGCGCAGACCCAGTACTTC.

The chain recombines TRBV6-6 with TRBJ1-4, with D maybe TRBD1 (6 bases). CDR1 and CDR2 (germline): MNHNY, SVGAGI (reference sequence). CDR3 size: 12 residues. V shed 6 bases and J shed 5 bases, with 7 bases lying between them. CDR3 nucleotides: TGTGCCAGCAGCGGACAGAATGAAAAACTGTTTTTT. This sequence encodes CASSGQNEKLFF.

This clone was counted only a few times. V is TRBV6-6 and J is TRBJ1-5, with TRBD1 identical over 8 bases. Trimming at V came to 10 bases and at J to 6 bases, leaving 8 bases not matched to a gene. The CDR3 contains 13 residues. Germline V gene sequence: CDR1 MNHNY, CDR2 SVGAGI (reference sequence). CDR3 protein: CATTDRVGQPQHF. The CDR3 nucleotides are TGTGCCACCACGGACAGGGTGGGTCAGCCCCAGCATTTT.

The chain carries TRBV19 and TRBJ2-7; 8 bases map to TRBD2. The germline V gene has CDR1 LNHDA and CDR2 SQIVND (reference sequence). With V trimmed by 1 base and J by 0 bases, 5 bases remained unmatched. The CDR3 covers 16 residues. The CDR3 nucleotides read TGTGCCAGTAGTATAGGGTCGGGGGGGAGCTCCTACGAGCAGTACTTC. Translated: CASSIGSGGSSYEQYF.

This clone was detected only a few times. The chain uses TRBV4-2 and TRBJ1-2; D perhaps matches TRBD1 (5 bases). The V and J ends lost 0 bases and 8 bases respectively, with 13 bases between them. The CDR3 is made up of 14 amino acids. Germline lookup yields CDR1 LGHNA and CDR2 YNFKEQ. Here the CDR3 reads CASSQDPGGGGYTF. The CDR3 DNA is TGTGCCAGCAGCCAAGATCCGGGGGGAGGCGGCTACACCTTC.

This clone was picked up one time. The CDR3 nucleotides are TGTGCCAGCAGCGGGCCGGGACAGGGAATGAATGAGCAGTTCTTC. This gives the protein CASSGPGQGMNEQFF. The gene calls are TRBV7-2 and TRBJ2-1; 9 nucleotides align to TRBD1. The germline gives CDR1 SGHTA, CDR2 FQGNSA. V gave up 5 bases and J gave up 7 bases; unmatched junction bases: 9. This CDR3 has 15 residues.

This sequence joins TRBV19 and TRBJ1-5; D is uncertain. CDR1 LNHDA and CDR2 SQIVND come from the germline V gene (reference sequence). CDR3 length: 14 residues. V gave up 1 base and J gave up 4 bases, with 8 bases separating them. The DNA for the CDR3 is TGTGCCAGTAGTATAGTCGCCGGTAATCAGCCCCAGCATTTT. Protein sequence: CASSIVAGNQPQHF.

The chain employs TRBV10-3 and TRBJ1-2; 9 bases agree with TRBD1. Germline V gene lookup returns CDR1 ENHRY and CDR2 SYGVKD. Germline trimming cut 6 bases from V and 3 bases from J; bases unmatched to any gene: 5. The CDR3 runs 14 residues. The CDR3 bases are TGTGCCATCAGAGGACAGGGGACCCACTATGGCTACACCTTC. Amino acid sequence: CAIRGQGTHYGYTF.

The chain has TRBV18 and TRBJ2-1, with 8 positions matching TRBD1. The CDR3 is 18 residues long. The germline V gene has CDR1 KGHSH and CDR2 LQKENI. V shed 3 bases and J 8 bases; nucleotides not matched to a gene: 18. The CDR3 bases are TGTGCCAGCTCACCGGGGACAGGAAAAACGGGAGTAACGGATGAGCAGTTCTTC. Its translation: CASSPGTGKTGVTDEQFF.

The chain employs TRBV9 and TRBJ2-1; D unclear. The germline CDR1 and CDR2 sequences are SGDLS and YYNGEE. The CDR3 spans 18 residues. Trimming stripped 0 bases from V and 5 bases from J, with 21 bases between. CDR3 sequence: CASSVVPAHPERNNEQFF. DNA of the CDR3: TGTGCCAGCAGCGTAGTTCCGGCACACCCGGAGAGGAACAATGAGCAGTTCTTC.

The chain employs TRBV3-1 (or the pseudogene TRBV3-2) and TRBJ2-2; unclear D gene. Trimming took 2 bases from V and 5 from J, leaving 9 bases between them. The CDR3 has 14 amino acids. Per the germline V gene, CDR1 is LGHDT and CDR2 is YNNKEL (reference sequence). The CDR3 loop is CASSQLQATGELFF. The CDR3, as DNA: TGTGCCAGCAGCCAACTACAAGCGACCGGGGAGCTGTTTTTT.

This clone has just a few counts. The chain carries TRBV28 and TRBJ1-1, with TRBD1 as a possible D gene (5 bases). This CDR3 is 15 amino acids long. Germline values: CDR1 MDHEN, CDR2 SYDVKM. Trimming shortened V by 3 bases and J by 1 base, and 12 bases separated the two germline ends. The CDR3 DNA reads TGTGCCAGCAGTTTCAACCAGGGCAGGAACACTGAAGCTTTCTTT. It encodes CASSFNQGRNTEAFF.

The chain couples TRBV30 to TRBJ2-3; D might be TRBD1 (6 bases). The V end lost 2 bases, the J end lost 3 bases, and 12 bases lay between the germline ends. The germline CDR1 and CDR2 sequences are GTSNPN and SVGIG (reference sequence). This CDR3 is 14 amino acids long. CDR3 sequence reads: CAWSQGLRTDTQYF. The CDR3 region has the DNA TGTGCCTGGAGTCAGGGGTTGCGGACAGATACGCAGTATTTT.

This chain links TRBV18 with TRBJ2-7; 15 nucleotides line up with TRBD2. This CDR3 is built from 17 residues. With 4 bases clipped from V and 0 bases from J, the junction kept 4 bases outside the gene matches. Germline assignment: CDR1 KGHSH and CDR2 LQKENI. The CDR3 DNA is TGTGCCAGCTCACTGGGACTAGCGGGAGGCCACTCCTACGAGCAGTACTTC. Protein: CASSLGLAGGHSYEQYF.

This clone has a handful of counts. J is TRBJ1-2 and V is TRBV12-3 or TRBV12-4; 7 bases fit TRBD1. V lost 3 bases to trimming and J lost 2 bases; unmatched junction nucleotides: 0. This CDR3 is 13 amino acids long. The CDR3 protein is CASSLDRNYGYTF. In DNA form, the CDR3 reads TGTGCCAGCAGTTTGGACAGGAACTATGGCTACACCTTC.

V gene TRBV6-5 combines with J gene TRBJ1-2; a possible D gene is TRBD1 (5 bases). The CDR3 has 13 residues. Between the trimmed V and J ends, which lost 10 bases and 3 bases, there was a span of 15 bases. In germline, CDR1 is MNHEY, CDR2 SVGAGI. For the CDR3, the DNA is TGTGCCACCAGGACACAGCCTTACTATGGCTACACCTTC. As protein: CATRTQPYYGYTF.

Notes on this clone: In the same sample, other DNA sequences code for this CDR3. CDR3: CASSLVGEETQYF. The CDR3 DNA is TGTGCCAGCAGCTTAGTAGGGGAAGAGACCCAGTACTTC. This chain uses TRBV7-9 with TRBJ2-5, with D maybe TRBD1 (5 bases). V lost 1 base and J lost 3, with 6 bases in between. Germline V lookup: CDR1 SEHNR, CDR2 FQNEAQ (reference sequence). The CDR3 totals 13 residues.